This T cell receptor beta chain was identified during a study of TIL therapy for anti-PD-1-resistant metastatic lung cancer. Study-wide context: Tumors had a median PD-L1 proportion score of about 6.6%. Tumors carried a median about 1.6 non-synonymous mutations per megabase.

The V segment lost 6 bases and the J segment 6 bases; nucleotides outside the gene matches: 5. CDR1 and CDR2 from the germline V gene are MNHEY and SVGAGI. This CDR3 contains 13 residues. The libraries were made with immunoSEQ v3. This table comes from immunoSEQ multiplex PCR, and its TCRdb copy is limited to in-frame clones, with some not included. This sample has 36,000 or so clones, with less than 85% found just once. Time point denoted: pre-treatment sample, taken before nivolumab and TIL therapy. The TCR comes from a person between 25 and 80 years old with non-small cell lung cancer. This chain joins TRBV6-5 and TRBJ2-7; 10 bases are a match to TRBD1. The material was blood, obtained at baseline. The CDR3 DNA reads as TGTGCCAGCAGGCCGGGACAGGGGTCCGAGCAGTACTTC. Translated: CASRPGQGSEQYF.